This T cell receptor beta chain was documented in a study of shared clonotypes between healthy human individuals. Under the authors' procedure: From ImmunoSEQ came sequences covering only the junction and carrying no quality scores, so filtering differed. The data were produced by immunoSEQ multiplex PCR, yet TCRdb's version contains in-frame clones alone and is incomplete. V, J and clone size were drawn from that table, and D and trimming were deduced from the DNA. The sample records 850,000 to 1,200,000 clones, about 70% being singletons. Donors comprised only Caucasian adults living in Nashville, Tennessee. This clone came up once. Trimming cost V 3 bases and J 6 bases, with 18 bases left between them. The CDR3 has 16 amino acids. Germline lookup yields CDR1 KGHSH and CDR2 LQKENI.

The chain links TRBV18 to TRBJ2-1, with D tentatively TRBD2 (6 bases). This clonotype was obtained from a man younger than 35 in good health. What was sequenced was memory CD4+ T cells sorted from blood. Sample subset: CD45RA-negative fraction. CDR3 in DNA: TGTGCCAGCTCACCCCCAGGGAGGATCGATGGCAATGAGCAGTTCTTC. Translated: CASSPPGRIDGNEQFF. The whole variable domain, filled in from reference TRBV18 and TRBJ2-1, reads NAGVMQNPRHLVRRRGQEARLRCSPMKGHSHVYWYRQLPEEGLKFMVYLQKENIIDESGMPKERFSAEFPKEGPSILRIQQVVRGDSAAYFCASSPPGRIDGNEQFFGPGTRLTVL.